Sequencing of this T cell receptor beta chain was carried out in a study of T cell responses to AZD1222 COVID-19 vaccine. The method was immunoSEQ multiplex PCR; TCRdb's version includes in-frame clones alone and lacks a portion of them. The sample gives some 99,000 clones, about 88% of which show up once; under 20% is in the top ten. The germline CDR1 and CDR2 sequences are SGHRS and YFSETQ. The CDR3 consists of 16 residues. V lost 2 bases, J lost 2 bases, and 15 bases lay in between. The TCR sequence derives from an adult in good health. Material: peripheral blood, obtained on day 0 of AZD1222 vaccination. The rearrangement links TRBV5-1 to TRBJ2-3, with a weak D call TRBD2 (6 bases). As DNA, the CDR3 is TGCGCCAGCAGCTTATACGGGGGAGCCCCCACAGATACGCAGTATTTT. Translating gives CASSLYGGAPTDTQYF.